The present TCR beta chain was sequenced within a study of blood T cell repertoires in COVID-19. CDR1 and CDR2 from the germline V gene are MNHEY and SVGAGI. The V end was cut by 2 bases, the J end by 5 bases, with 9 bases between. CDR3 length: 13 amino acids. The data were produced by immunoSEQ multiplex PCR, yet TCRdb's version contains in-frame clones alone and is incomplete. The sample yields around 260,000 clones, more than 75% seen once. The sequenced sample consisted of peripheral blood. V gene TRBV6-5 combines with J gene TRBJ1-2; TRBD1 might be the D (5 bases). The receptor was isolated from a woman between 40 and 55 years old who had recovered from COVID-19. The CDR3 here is CASSYGGMYGYTF. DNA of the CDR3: TGTGCCAGCAGTTACGGGGGGATGTATGGCTACACCTTC.